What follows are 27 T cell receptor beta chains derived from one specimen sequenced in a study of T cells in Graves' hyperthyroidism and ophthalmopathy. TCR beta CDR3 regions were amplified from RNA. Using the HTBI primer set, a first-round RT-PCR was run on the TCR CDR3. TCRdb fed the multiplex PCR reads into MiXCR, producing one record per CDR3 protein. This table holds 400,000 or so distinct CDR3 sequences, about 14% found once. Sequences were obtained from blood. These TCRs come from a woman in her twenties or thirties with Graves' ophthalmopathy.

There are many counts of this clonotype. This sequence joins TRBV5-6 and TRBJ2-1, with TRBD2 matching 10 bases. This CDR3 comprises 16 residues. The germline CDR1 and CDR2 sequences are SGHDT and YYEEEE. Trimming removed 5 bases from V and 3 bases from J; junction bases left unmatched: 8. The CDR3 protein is CASSSLAGGHYNEQFF. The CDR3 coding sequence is TGTGCCAGCAGTTCTTTAGCGGGGGGTCACTACAATGAGCAGTTCTTC.

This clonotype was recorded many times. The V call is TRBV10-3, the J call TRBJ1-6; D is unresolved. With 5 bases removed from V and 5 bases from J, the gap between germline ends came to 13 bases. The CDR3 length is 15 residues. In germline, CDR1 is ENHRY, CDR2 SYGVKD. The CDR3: CAISQDGLHNSPLHF. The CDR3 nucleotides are TGTGCCATCAGTCAGGACGGATTACATAATTCACCCCTCCACTTT.

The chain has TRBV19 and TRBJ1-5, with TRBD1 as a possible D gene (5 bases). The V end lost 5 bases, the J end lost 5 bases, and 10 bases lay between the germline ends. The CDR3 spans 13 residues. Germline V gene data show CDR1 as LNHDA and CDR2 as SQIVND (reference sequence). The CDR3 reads CASSQGNYQPQHF. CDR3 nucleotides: TGTGCCAGTAGTCAGGGAAATTATCAGCCCCAGCATTTT.

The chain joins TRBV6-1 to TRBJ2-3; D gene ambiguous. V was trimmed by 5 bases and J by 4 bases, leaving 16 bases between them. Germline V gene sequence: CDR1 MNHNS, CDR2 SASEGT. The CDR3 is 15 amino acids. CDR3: CASSYRLSTADTQYF. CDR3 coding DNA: TGTGCCAGCAGTTATCGTCTCTCCACCGCAGATACGCAGTATTTT.

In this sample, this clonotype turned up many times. CDR3 region: CASRPPSAGLEQFF. The CDR3 region has the DNA TGTGCCAGCAGACCTCCTTCGGCAGGGTTGGAGCAGTTCTTC. The chain combines TRBV11-2 with TRBJ2-1; D possibly corresponds to TRBD1 (5 bases). The V gene's germline CDR1 is SGHAT and CDR2 FQNNGV. The CDR3 loop spans 14 amino acids. V lost 6 bases and J 10 bases, leaving 19 bases between the germline ends.

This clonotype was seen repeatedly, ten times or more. The CDR3 loop is CASSVGWAGGYNEQFF. CDR3 nucleotide sequence: TGTGCCAGCAGCGTAGGATGGGCAGGGGGCTACAATGAGCAGTTCTTC. The rearrangement links TRBV9 to TRBJ2-1, with 7 bases identical to TRBD1. Trimming took 0 bases from V and 3 from J; bases not matched to a gene: 6. CDR1 and CDR2 (germline): SGDLS, YYNGEE. CDR3 length: 16 amino acids.

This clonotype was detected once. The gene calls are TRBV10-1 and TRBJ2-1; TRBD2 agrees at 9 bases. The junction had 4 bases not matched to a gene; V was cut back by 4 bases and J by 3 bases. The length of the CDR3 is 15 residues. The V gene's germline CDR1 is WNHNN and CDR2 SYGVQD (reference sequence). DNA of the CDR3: TGCGCCAGCAGTGCTGCGGGGGGGATCTACAATGAGCAGTTCTTC. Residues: CASSAAGGIYNEQFF.

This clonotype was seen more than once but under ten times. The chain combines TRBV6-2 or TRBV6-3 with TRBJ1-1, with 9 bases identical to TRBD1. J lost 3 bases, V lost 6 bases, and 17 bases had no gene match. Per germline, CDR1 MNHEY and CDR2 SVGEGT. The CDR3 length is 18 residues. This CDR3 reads CASSRMGQGSAMDTEAFF. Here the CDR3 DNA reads TGTGCCAGCAGCAGAATGGGACAGGGCAGTGCTATGGACACTGAAGCTTTCTTT.

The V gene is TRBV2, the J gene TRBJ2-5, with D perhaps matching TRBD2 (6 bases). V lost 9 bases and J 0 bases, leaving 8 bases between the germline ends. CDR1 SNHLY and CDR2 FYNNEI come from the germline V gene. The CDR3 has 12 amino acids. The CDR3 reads CARGTYQETQYF. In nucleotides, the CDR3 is TGTGCCAGAGGGACTTACCAAGAGACCCAGTACTTC.

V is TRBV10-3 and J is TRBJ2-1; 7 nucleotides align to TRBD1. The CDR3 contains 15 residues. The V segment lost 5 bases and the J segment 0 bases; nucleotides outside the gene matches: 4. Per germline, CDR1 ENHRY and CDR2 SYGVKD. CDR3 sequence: CAISLDRDSYNEQFF. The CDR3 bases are TGTGCCATCAGTCTAGACAGGGACTCCTACAATGAGCAGTTCTTC.

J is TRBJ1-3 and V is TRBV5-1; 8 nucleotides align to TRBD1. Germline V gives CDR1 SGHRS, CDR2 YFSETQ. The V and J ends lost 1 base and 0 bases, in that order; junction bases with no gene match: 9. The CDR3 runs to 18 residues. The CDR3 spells CASSLIGVTGGSGNTIYF. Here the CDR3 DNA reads TGCGCCAGCAGCTTGATAGGGGTAACAGGGGGCTCTGGAAACACCATATATTTT.

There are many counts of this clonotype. The CDR3 reads CASSDFPGGADDGYTF. CDR3 nucleotide sequence: TGTGCCAGCAGTGATTTTCCCGGAGGGGCCGATGATGGCTACACCTTC. The chain couples TRBV6-1 to TRBJ1-2, with D perhaps TRBD1 (5 bases). The V end was cut by 3 bases, the J end by 6 bases, with 20 bases between. CDR1 and CDR2 (germline): MNHNS, SASEGT. There are 16 residues in the CDR3.

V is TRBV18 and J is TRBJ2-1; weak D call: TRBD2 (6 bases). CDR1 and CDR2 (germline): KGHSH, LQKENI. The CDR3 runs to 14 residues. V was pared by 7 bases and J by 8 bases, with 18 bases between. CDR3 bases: TGTGCCAGCTGTCCACCGCAACGGGGGTATGAGCAGTTCTTC. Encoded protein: CASCPPQRGYEQFF.

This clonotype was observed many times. CDR3: CASSLGGNIENIQYF. CDR3 nucleotides: TGTGCCAGCAGCTTAGGCGGGAATATCGAAAACATTCAGTACTTC. The rearrangement joins TRBV7-2 to TRBJ2-4, with D possibly TRBD2 on 6 matching bases. CDR1 SGHTA and CDR2 FQGNSA come from the germline V gene. The CDR3 runs to 15 residues. V lost 1 base and J 5 bases, leaving 12 bases between the germline ends.

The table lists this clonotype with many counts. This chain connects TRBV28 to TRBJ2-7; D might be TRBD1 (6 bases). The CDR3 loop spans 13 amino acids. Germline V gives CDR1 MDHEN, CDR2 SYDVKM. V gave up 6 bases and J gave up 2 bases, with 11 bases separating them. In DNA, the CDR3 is TGTGCCAGCAGGACAGGTAGCACCTACGAGCAGTACTTC. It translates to CASRTGSTYEQYF.

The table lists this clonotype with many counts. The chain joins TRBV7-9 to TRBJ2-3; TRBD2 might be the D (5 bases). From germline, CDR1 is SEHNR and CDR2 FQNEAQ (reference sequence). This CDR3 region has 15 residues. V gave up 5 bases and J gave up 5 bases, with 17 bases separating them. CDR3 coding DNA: TGTGCCAGCAGCCTCCAGACTGGGAGCGGAGATACGCAGTATTTT. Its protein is CASSLQTGSGDTQYF.

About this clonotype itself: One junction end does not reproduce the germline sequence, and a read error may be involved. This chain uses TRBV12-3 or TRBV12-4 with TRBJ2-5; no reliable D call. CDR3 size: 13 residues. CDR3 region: CASSLVGVADTHF. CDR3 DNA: TGTGCCAGCAGTTTAGTTGGGGTAGCTGACACGCACTTC.

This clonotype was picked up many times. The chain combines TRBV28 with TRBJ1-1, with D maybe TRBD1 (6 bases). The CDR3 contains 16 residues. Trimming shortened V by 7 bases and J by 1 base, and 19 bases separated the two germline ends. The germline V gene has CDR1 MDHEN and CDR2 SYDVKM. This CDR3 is CASTMGGGAQNTEAFF. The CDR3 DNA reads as TGTGCCAGCACCATGGGGGGGGGCGCCCAGAACACTGAAGCTTTCTTT.

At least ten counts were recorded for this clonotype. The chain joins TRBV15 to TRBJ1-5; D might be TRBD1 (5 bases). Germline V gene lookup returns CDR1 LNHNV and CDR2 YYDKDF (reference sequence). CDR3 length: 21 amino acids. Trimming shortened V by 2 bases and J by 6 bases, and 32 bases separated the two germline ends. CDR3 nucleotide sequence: TGTGCCACCAGCAGACCCGAAAACGACAGAAAGGTGGGGAGGGTTGGTCAGCCCCAGCATTTT. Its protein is CATSRPENDRKVGRVGQPQHF.

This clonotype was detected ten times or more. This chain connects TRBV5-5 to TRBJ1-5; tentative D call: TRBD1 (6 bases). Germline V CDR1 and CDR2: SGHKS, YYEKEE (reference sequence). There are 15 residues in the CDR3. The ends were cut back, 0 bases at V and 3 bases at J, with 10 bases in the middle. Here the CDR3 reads CASSLAGGLNQPQHF. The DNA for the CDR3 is TGTGCCAGCAGCTTGGCGGGGGGCCTCAATCAGCCCCAGCATTTT.

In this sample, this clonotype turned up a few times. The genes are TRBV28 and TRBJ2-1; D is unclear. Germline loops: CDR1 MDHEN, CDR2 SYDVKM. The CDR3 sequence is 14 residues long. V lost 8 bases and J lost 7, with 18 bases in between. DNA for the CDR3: TGTGCCAGCTCACCCAACCTTAGCCGGAATGAGCAGTTCTTC. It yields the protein CASSPNLSRNEQFF.

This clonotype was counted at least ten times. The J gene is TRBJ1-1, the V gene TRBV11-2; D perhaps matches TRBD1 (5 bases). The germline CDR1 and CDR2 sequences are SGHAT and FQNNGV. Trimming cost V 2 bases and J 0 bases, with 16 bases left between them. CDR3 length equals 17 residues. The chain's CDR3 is CASSLMGRTLVNTEAFF. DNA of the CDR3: TGTGCCAGCAGCTTAATGGGGCGGACTTTGGTGAACACTGAAGCTTTCTTT.

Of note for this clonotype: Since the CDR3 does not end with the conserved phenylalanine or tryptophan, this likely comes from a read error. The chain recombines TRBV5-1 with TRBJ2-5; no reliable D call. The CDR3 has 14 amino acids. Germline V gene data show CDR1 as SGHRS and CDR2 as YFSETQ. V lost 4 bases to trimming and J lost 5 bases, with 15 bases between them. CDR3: CASSPAGVGETQYY. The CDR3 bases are TGCGCCAGCAGCCCGGCTGGGGTGGGGGAGACCCAGTACTAC.

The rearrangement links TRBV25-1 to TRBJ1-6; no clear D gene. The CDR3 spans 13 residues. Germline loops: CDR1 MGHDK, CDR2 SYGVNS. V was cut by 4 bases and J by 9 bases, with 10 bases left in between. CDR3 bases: TGTGCCAGCAGTGCCACCTCAGGTTCACCCCTCCACTTT. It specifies CASSATSGSPLHF.

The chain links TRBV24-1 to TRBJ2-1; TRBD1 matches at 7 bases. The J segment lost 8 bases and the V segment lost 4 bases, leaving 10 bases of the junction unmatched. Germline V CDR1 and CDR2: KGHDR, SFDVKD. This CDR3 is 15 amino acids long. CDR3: CATSDTDRDSDEQFF. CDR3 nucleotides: TGTGCCACCAGTGACACCGACAGGGACAGTGATGAGCAGTTCTTC.

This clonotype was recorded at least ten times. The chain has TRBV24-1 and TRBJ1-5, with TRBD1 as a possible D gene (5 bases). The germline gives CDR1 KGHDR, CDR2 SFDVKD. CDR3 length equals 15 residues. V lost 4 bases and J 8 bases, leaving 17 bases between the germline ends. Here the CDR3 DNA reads TGTGCCACCAGTGACCCTAGGACACCGGGGGAGCCCCAGCATTTT. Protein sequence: CATSDPRTPGEPQHF.

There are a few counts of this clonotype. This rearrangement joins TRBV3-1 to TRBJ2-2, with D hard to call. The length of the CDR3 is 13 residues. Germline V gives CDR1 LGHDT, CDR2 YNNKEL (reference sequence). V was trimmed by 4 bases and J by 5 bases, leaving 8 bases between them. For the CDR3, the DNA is TGTGCCAGCAGCCGACTGGGAACCGGGGAGCTGTTTTTT. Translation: CASSRLGTGELFF.